This entry concerns a single T cell receptor beta chain. Its target is not known. The data stem from a study of cytomegalovirus exposure and HLA in healthy donors. The study, taken as a whole, reports: An analysis done earlier found most TCR beta V segments productive about 87% or about 30% of the time. Some segments of the V type, notably TRBV6-2 and TRBV6-3, were excluded as indistinguishable. CMV antigen specificity of three CMV-associated chains was confirmed in vitro. As was reported, the classifier diagnosed cytomegalovirus status with high specificity and sensitivity.

The PCR used 60 Vbeta and 13 Jbeta primers. Sequencing used immunoSEQ multiplex PCR; TCRdb keeps in-frame clones, though not all of them. The sample contains over 110,000 clones, 73% of which appear only once. The CDR3 sequence is 15 residues long. The V segment lost 0 bases and the J segment 7 bases; nucleotides outside the gene matches: 6. Germline lookup yields CDR1 SGHAT and CDR2 FQNNGV. This chain uses TRBV11-2 with TRBJ2-3; 8 bases align to TRBD1. The clonotype was recovered from a woman in her 40s in good health and CMV-seronegative. Sequenced input: PBMCs. The CDR3 reads CASSLEFRGLNTQYF. The CDR3 DNA is TGTGCCAGCAGCTTAGAATTCAGGGGGCTCAATACGCAGTATTTT.